The clone carrying this TCR beta chain appeared a single time. V shed 3 bases, J shed 8 bases, and the junction held 9 bases outside the gene matches. The CDR3 is 15 amino acids. Germline values: CDR1 MDHEN, CDR2 SYDVKM. The data were obtained in a study of blood T cell repertoires in COVID-19. About the study: COVID-19 samples from acute and convalescent phases originated in the United States, Italy and Spain. PBMCs, B-cell-depleted T cells, or T cells provided the cDNA or gDNA that made up the material.

The repertoire was sequenced with immunoSEQ multiplex PCR; TCRdb's copy has only in-frame clones and lacks some. This sample carries around 130,000 clones, more than 75% of them seen once, and the ten largest clones take around 17%. Sequenced material: peripheral blood. V and J are TRBV28 and TRBJ1-4, with 7 bases identical to TRBD1. The TCR comes from a woman aged 45-59 years who had recovered from COVID-19. The CDR3 nucleotides are TGTGCCAGCAGTTTTCTTTCAGGGGGTGGGGAAAAACTGTTTTTT. Translated, it gives CASSFLSGGGEKLFF.